The text below deals with one TCR beta chain. This sample was included in a study of STAT5B mutations in CD4+ large granular lymphocyte leukemia. TCRdb's copy holds only in-frame clones and misses some; the assay was immunoSEQ multiplex PCR. The table records some 29,000 clones, under 85% of them present only once. V dropped 1 base and J dropped 5 bases, with 8 bases sitting between them. Germline V gene data show CDR1 as KGHSH and CDR2 as LQKENI. The CDR3 is made up of 13 amino acids. The sequence derives from a human donor in good health. The material sequenced was CD4+ T cells from blood buffy coats. The V gene is TRBV18, the J gene TRBJ2-5; D is uncertain. The CDR3 region is CASSPQGRETQYF. The CDR3 coding sequence is TGTGCCAGCTCACCACAGGGCCGGGAGACCCAGTACTTC.